This T cell receptor (beta chain) was sequenced for a study of OX40 agonist ivuxolimab in advanced cancers. Whole-study findings and limits: Some nonresponders also had low normalized T-cell clonal expansion.

A word on this clone: Its target is not known.

Here immunoSEQ multiplex PCR was the method, and the copy in TCRdb shows in-frame clones only, minus some. The sample has some 50,000 clones, roughly nine tenths seen once. The source was CD4+ or CD8+ T cells sorted from blood, collected in a trial of the OX40 agonist ivuxolimab. The sequence was collected from an adult with an advanced solid tumor such as melanoma, head and neck, liver or kidney cancer.

For the CDR3, the DNA is TGTGCCAGCAGCCAGGAAATAGGGACAGGGTTGGAAAAACTGTTTTTT. It codes for CASSQEIGTGLEKLFF. V usage is TRBV4-2 and J usage is TRBJ1-4; 9 nucleotides align to TRBD1. Unmatched junction bases numbered 10, after V lost 3 bases and J lost 8 bases. Germline CDR1 reads LGHNA; CDR2 reads YNFKEQ. There are 16 residues in the CDR3.